This T cell receptor (beta chain) stems from a study of T cells in Graves' hyperthyroidism and ophthalmopathy. Study background: Peripheral blood was drawn at first diagnosis, prior to all treatment.

Germline V lookup: CDR1 LNHDA, CDR2 SQIVND (reference sequence). The length of the CDR3 is 17 residues. V was shortened by 3 bases and J by 0 bases, with 18 bases between the two germline ends. Amplified TCR beta CDR3 regions derived from RNA transcripts. Researchers ran a first-round RT-PCR on the TCR CDR3 using the HTBI primer set. TCRdb independently ran MiXCR on the multiplex PCR reads; one entry per CDR3 protein. The data show around 420,000 distinct CDR3 sequences, more than 15% seen once. For this clonotype: Its specificity is unknown.

Findings and caveats of the study: A 13 V-J signature model discriminated ophthalmopathy versus stable hyperthyroidism.

The sample taken for sequencing was blood. The rearrangement joins TRBV19 to TRBJ2-7; the D gene is possibly TRBD1 (6 bases). This TCR was sampled from a woman aged 18 to 35 with Graves' hyperthyroidism. CDR3 in amino acids: CASSMSGPGQNSYEQYF. CDR3 coding DNA: TGTGCCAGTAGTATGTCAGGGCCTGGACAGAACTCCTACGAGCAGTACTTC.